This T cell receptor beta chain was sequenced in a study of CD8 T cells in Susac syndrome. With random hexamers, reverse transcription was performed on about 0.5 to 1 ug of RNA. Amplification of the TCR beta CDR3 was carried out by immunoSEQ multiplex PCR, which spanned a total of 54 Vbeta and 13 Jbeta segments. TCRdb recomputed calls from the immunoSEQ multiplex PCR reads with MiXCR, one row per CDR3 protein. Among about 300,000 distinct CDR3 sequences listed, approximately 89% were seen once. Sequencing of TCR beta covered CD8+ and CD4+ T cells obtained from blood. The multiple sclerosis control group was made up of treatment-naive patients with stable or active relapsing-remitting disease. Bulk CD8+ and CD4+ cells came from magnetic negative isolation; CD8+ TEMRA by FACS. From germline, CDR1 is MNHNY and CDR2 SVGAGI (reference sequence). The CDR3 is made up of 13 amino acids. V lost 5 bases and J lost 4, with 9 bases in between.

The sequencing input was CD8+ T cells from PBMCs. V is TRBV6-6 and J is TRBJ2-1; a weak D match, TRBD1 (5 bases). The receptor was derived from a human donor with multiple sclerosis. Written as DNA, the CDR3 is TGTGCCAGCAGTCTACAGGATTACAATGAGCAGTTCTTC. This codes for CASSLQDYNEQFF.